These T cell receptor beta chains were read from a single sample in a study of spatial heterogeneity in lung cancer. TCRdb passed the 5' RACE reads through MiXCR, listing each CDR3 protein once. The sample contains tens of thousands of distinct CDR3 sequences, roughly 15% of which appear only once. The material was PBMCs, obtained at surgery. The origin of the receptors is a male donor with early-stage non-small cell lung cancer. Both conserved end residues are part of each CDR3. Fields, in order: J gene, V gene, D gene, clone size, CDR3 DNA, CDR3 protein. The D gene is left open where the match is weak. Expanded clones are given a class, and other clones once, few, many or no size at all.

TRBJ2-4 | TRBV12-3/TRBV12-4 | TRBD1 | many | TGTGCCAGCAGCCGGAACAGGGGGCGAAATTACGGCATTCAGTACTTC | CASSRNRGRNYGIQYF
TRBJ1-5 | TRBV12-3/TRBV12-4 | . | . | TGTGCCAGCAGTTTAACTCAGCCCCAGCATTTT | CASSLTQPQHF
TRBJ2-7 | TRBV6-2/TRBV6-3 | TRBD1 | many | TGTGCCAGCACCGACAGGGGGCCGGACGAGCAGTACTTC | CASTDRGPDEQYF
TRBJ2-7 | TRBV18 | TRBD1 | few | TGTGCCAGCGGTAGGACAGGGTCCTACGAGCAGTACTTC | CASGRTGSYEQYF
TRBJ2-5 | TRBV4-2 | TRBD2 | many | TGTGCCAGCAGCCCCCTAGCGGGAAAACAAGAGACCCAGTACTTC | CASSPLAGKQETQYF
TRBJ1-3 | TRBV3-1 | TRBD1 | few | TGTGCCAGCAGCCAGAGGGCAGGGGGCTTCGGAAACACCATATATTTT | CASSQRAGGFGNTIYF
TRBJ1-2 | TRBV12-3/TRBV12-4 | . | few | TGTGCCAGCAGTCCTTTCGAAAACTATGGCTACACCTTC | CASSPFENYGYTF
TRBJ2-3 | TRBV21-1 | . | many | TGTGCCAGCAGCGAAAAAGGGGGAGGGCCTATCTATAGCACAGATACGCAGTATTTT | CASSEKGGGPIYSTDTQYF
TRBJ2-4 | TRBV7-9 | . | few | TGTGCCAGCAGCTTAATCGGAGACAGAAACATTCAGTACTTC | CASSLIGDRNIQYF
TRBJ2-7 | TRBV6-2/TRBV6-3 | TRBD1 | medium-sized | TGTGCCGGACGGACAGGCCTCATCGGCGAGCAGTACTTC | CAGRTGLIGEQYF
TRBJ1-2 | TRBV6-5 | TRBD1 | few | TGTGCCAGCAGTATTTACACAGGGGACTCCTATGGCTACACCTTC | CASSIYTGDSYGYTF
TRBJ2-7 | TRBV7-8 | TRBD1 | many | TGTGCCAGCAGCCCCGACAGGGTCGGCTACGAGCAGTACTTC | CASSPDRVGYEQYF
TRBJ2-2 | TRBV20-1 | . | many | TGCAGTGCTAGAGTCCCGGACTCGGACACCGGGGAGCTGTTTTTT | CSARVPDSDTGELFF
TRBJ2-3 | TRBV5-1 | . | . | TGCGCCAGCAGCCAAACTAGGGATTCTAGCACAGATACGCAGTATTTT | CASSQTRDSSTDTQYF
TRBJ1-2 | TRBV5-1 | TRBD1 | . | TGCTCCAGCAGCTTGACACAGGGGAACGATGGCTACACCTTC | CSSSLTQGNDGYTF
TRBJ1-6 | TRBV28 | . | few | TGTGCCACTTCCGGGACTTTCGATTCACCCCTCCACTTT | CATSGTFDSPLHF
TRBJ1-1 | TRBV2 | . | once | TGTGCCAGCGTATATCTAGTTGAAGCTTTCTTT | CASVYLVEAFF
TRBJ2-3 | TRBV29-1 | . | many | TGCAGCGTGACGGCGCTGGGCACAGATACGCAGTATTTT | CSVTALGTDTQYF
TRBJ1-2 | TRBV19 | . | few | TGTGCCGTCTCACGAGAGCCCTGGGGTGGCTACACCTTC | CAVSREPWGGYTF
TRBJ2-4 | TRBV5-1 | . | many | TGCGCCAGCAGCCCGCAGAGTTCCCAAAACATTCAGTACTTC | CASSPQSSQNIQYF
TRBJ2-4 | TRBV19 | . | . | TGTGCCAGTAGTATAGAGGCCTTAGGAGCCAAAAACATTCAGTACTTC | CASSIEALGAKNIQYF
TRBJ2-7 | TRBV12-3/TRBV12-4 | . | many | TGTGCCAGCAGTTTTGGACACATCAACTTCTACGAGCAGTACTTC | CASSFGHINFYEQYF
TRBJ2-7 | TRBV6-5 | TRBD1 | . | TGTGCCAGCAGTTACCGGACAGGAAACGAATGGGGATACTACGAGCAGTACTTC | CASSYRTGNEWGYYEQYF
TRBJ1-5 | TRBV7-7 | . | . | TGTGCTAGCAGCCCCGGCCCTAATCAGGCCCAGCATTTT | CASSPGPNQAQHF
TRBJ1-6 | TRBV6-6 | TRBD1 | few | TGTGCCAGCAGGCCGGGACAGCAAAATTCACCCCTCCACTTT | CASRPGQQNSPLHF
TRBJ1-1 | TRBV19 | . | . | TGTGCCAGTAGTACTTCAGGGGCCACTGAAGCTTTCTTT | CASSTSGATEAFF
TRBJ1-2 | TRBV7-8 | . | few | TGTGCCAGCAGCCCACTTGGACAGTGGGGCTACACCTTC | CASSPLGQWGYTF
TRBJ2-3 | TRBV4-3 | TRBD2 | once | TGCGCCAGCAGCCTATACTTAGCGGGAGGCGTCACAGATACGCAGTATTTT | CASSLYLAGGVTDTQYF
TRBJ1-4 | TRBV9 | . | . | TGTGCCAGCAGCGAGGACGCCCGGACTGAAAAACTGTTTTTT | CASSEDARTEKLFF
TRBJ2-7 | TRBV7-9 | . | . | TGTGCCAGCAGCTCGCCGGGTCCTAATGAACGCCACAAGCAGTACTTC | CASSSPGPNERHKQYF
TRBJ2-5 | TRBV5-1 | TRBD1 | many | TGCGCCAGCGGAACGCCGGGACAGGGGATGGAGACCCAGTACTTC | CASGTPGQGMETQYF
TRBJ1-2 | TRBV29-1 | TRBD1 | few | TGCAGCGTTGAAGGAGGGGGCGGAAGTGGCTACACCTTC | CSVEGGGGSGYTF
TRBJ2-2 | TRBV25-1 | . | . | TGTGCCAGCAGCGGGAGCGAGAACACCGGGGAGCTGTTTTTT | CASSGSENTGELFF
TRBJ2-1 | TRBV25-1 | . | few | TGTGCCAGCACTGGGGACCCTGAAGGACAGTTCTTC | CASTGDPEGQFF
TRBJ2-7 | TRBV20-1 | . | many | TGCAGTGCCACTGTTCCCTACGAGCAGTACTTC | CSATVPYEQYF
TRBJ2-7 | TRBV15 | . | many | TGTGCCACCAGCAGAGATCGGGCTACGAAGCAGTACTTC | CATSRDRATKQYF
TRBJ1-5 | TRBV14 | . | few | TGTGCCAGCAGCCAAGCAGGTCTTGGGCAGCCCCAGCATTTT | CASSQAGLGQPQHF
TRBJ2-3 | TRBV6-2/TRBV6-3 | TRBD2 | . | TGTGCCAGCATCACGGGGGGGGGCACAGATACGCAGTATTTT | CASITGGGTDTQYF
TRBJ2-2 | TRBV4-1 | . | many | TGCGCCAGCAGCCAACCCCTTTCTACCGGGGAGCTGTTTTTT | CASSQPLSTGELFF
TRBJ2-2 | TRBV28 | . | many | TGTGCCAGCAGTTTGTTGGACACCGGGGAGCTGTTTTTT | CASSLLDTGELFF
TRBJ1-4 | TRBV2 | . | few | TGTGCCAGCAGTGCGGTGGCAGGAGGAAAACTGTTTTTT | CASSAVAGGKLFF
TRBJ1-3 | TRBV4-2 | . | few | TGTGCCAGCAGCCATCAATCGACAGGCCAATCTGGAAACACCATATATTTT | CASSHQSTGQSGNTIYF
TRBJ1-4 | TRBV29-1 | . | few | TGCAGCGTTGAGACTCGGGAAAAACTGTTTTTT | CSVETREKLFF
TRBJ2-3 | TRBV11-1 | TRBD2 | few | TGTGCCAGCAGCCGGGGACTAGTTCCAGATACGCAGTATTTT | CASSRGLVPDTQYF
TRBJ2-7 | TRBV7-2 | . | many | TGTGCCAGCAGCCTGGGAGGGGGGTACGAGCAGTACTTC | CASSLGGGYEQYF
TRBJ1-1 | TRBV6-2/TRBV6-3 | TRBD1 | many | TGTGCCAGCAGTCCCGACAGGGGAGTAAGGAACACTGAAGCTTTCTTT | CASSPDRGVRNTEAFF
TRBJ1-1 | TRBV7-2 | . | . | TGTGCCAGCAGCTTAAGTGTAGTGTTGGGCACTGAAGCTTTCTTT | CASSLSVVLGTEAFF
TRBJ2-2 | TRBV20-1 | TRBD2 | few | TGCAGTGCTATAAAGGGGACTAGCGGGATTACCGGGGAGCTGTTTTTT | CSAIKGTSGITGELFF
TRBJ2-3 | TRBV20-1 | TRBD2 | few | TGCAGTGCTAGGGGCACTAGCGGGGCCTCAGATACGCAGTATTTT | CSARGTSGASDTQYF
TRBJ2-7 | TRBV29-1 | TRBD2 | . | TGCAGCGTGACGATGACTAGCGGGAATTACGAGCAGTACTTC | CSVTMTSGNYEQYF
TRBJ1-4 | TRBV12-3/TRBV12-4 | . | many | TGTGCCAGCAGTCCACCAGCAACTAATGAAAAACTGTTTTTT | CASSPPATNEKLFF
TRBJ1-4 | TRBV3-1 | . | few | TGTGCCAGCAGCCATACGGACGGTCTGTTTTTT | CASSHTDGLFF
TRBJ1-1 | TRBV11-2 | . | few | TGTGCCAGCGAGACCAGGATGAACACTGAAGCTTTCTTT | CASETRMNTEAFF
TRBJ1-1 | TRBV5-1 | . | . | TGCGCCAGCAGCTTTGACGGGTCAAACACTGAAGCTTTCTTT | CASSFDGSNTEAFF
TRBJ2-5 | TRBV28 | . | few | TGTGCCAGCAGTTTCGTAAAAGAGACCCAGTACTTC | CASSFVKETQYF
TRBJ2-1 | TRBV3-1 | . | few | TGTGCCAGCAGTCAAGGGGAGACAGGACAGTTCTTC | CASSQGETGQFF